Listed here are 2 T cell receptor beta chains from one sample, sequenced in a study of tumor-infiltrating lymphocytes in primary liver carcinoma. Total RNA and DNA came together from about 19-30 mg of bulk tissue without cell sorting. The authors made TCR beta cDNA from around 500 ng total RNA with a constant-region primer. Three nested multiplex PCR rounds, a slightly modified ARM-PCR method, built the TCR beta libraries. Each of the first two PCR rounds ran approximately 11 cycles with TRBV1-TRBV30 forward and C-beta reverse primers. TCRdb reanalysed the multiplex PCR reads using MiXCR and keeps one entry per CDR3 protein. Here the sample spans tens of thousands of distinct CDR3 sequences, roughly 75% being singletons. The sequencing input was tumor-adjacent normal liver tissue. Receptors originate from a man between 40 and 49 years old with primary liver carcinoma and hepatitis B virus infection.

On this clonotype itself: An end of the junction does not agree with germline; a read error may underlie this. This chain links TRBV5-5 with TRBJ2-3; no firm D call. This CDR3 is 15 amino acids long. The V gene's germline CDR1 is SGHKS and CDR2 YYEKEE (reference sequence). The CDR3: CACSLAVSSTDTQYF. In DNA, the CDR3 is TGTGCCTGCAGCTTGGCGGTCAGTAGCACAGATACGCAGTATTTT.

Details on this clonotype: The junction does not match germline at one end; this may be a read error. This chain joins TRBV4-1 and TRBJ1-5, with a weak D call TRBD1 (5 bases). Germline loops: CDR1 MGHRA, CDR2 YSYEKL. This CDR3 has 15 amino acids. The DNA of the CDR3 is TGCACCAGCAATCCCACAGAGGGGAGCAATCAGCCCCAGCATTTT. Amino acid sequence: CTSNPTEGSNQPQHF.